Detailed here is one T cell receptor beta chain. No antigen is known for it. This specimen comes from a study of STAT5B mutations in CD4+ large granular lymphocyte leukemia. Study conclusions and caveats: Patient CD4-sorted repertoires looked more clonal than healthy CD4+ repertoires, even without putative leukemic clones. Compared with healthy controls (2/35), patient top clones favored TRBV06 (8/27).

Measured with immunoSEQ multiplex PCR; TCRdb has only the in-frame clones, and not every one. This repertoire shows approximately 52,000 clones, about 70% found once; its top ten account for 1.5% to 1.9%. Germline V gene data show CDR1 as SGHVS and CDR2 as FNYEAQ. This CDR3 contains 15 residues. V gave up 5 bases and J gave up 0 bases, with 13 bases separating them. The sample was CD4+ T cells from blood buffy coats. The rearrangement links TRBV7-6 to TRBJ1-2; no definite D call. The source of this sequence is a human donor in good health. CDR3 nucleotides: TGTGCCAGCAGCCCATCGGGCCAAGCTAACTATGGCTACACCTTC. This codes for CASSPSGQANYGYTF.